This T cell receptor beta chain came from a study of cytomegalovirus exposure and HLA in healthy donors. CDR1 and CDR2 from the germline V gene are MDHEN and SYDVKM. The V segment lost 8 bases and the J segment 4 bases; nucleotides outside the gene matches: 9. The CDR3 is 16 amino acids. Study results and limitations: According to an earlier analysis, most TCR beta V segments yielded productive rearrangements about 90% or about 30% of the time. In a later analysis, at a false discovery rate of 0.05, roughly 17,000 TCR beta sequences matched HLA alleles. Across all donors, roughly uniform sequencing depth was an assumption of the presence/absence analyses.

Donors counted as nominally healthy when sampled, yet unrecorded immune exposures were likely. Comments on this clone: Its specificity is unknown.

60 Vbeta and 13 Jbeta primers were used in PCR. Clones were read by immunoSEQ multiplex PCR, and TCRdb kept only the in-frame ones, dropping some. The repertoire includes roughly 150,000 clones, about 74% of them detected once, and 3.1% sits in the top ten. The origin of this receptor is a man in his forties in good health and CMV-seronegative. The chain recombines TRBV28 with TRBJ2-1, with 12 bases aligning to TRBD2. Sequenced input: PBMCs. The CDR3 loop reads CASHPGTSGFYNEQFF. The DNA for the CDR3 is TGTGCCAGCCACCCAGGGACTAGCGGGTTTTACAATGAGCAGTTCTTC.